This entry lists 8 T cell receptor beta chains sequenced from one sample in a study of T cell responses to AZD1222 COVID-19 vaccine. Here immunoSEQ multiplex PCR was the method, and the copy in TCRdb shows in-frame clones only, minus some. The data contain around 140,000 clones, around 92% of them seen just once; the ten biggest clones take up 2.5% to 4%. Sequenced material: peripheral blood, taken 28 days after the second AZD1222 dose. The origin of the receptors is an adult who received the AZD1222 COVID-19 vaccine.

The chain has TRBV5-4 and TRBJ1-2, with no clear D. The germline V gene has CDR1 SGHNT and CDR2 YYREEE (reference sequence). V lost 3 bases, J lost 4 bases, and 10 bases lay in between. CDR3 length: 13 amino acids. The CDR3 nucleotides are TGTGCCAGCAGCTCCGACAACATCTATGGCTACACCTTC. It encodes CASSSDNIYGYTF.

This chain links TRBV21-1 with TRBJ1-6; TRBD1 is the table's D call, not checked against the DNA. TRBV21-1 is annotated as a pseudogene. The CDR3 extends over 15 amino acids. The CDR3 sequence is CASSKGAGASSPLHF. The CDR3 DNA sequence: TGTGCCAGCAGCAAAGGCGCTGGGGCGAGTTCACCCCTCCACTTT.

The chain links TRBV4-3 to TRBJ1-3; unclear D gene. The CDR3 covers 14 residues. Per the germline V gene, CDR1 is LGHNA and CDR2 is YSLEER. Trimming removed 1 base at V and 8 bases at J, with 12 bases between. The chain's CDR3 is CASSQGLGADTIYF. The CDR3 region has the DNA TGCGCCAGCAGCCAAGGTCTGGGAGCGGACACCATATATTTT.

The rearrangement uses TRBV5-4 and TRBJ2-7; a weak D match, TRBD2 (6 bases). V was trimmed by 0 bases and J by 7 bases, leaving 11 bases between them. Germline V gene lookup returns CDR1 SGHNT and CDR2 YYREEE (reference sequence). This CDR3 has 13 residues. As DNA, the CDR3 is TGTGCCAGCAGCTTGGCGGAGGGATGGGAGCAGTACTTC. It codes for CASSLAEGWEQYF.

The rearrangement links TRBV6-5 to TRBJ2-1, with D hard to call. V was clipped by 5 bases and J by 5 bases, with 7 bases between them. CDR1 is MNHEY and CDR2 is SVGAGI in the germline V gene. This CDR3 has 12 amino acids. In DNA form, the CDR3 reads TGTGCCAGCAGTCCACAACACAATGAGCAGTTCTTC. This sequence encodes CASSPQHNEQFF.

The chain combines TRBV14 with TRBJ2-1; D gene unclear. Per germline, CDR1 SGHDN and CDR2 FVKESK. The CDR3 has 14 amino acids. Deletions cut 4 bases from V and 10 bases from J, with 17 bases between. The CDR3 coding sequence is TGTGCCAGCAGCCCCTTTCTACCCCAGGTGGAGCAGTTCTTC. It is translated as CASSPFLPQVEQFF.

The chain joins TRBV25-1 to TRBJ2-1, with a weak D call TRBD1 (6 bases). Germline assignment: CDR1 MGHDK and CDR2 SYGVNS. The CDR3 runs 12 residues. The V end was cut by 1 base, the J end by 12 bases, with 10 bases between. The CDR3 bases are TGTGCCAGCAGTGAATTAGGGGGTTGGCAGTTCTTC. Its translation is CASSELGGWQFF.

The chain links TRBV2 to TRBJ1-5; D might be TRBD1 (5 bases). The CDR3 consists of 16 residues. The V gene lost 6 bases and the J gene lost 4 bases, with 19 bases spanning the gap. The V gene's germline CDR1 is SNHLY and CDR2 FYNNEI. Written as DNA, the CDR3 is TGTGCCAGCAGCGCGACCTTGGGGGACCGAAATCAGCCCCAGCATTTT. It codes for CASSATLGDRNQPQHF. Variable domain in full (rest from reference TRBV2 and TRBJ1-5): EPEVTQTPSHQVTQMGQEVILRCVPISNHLYFYWYRQILGQKVEFLVSFYNNEISEKSEIFDDQFSVERPDGSNFTLKIRSTKLEDSAMYFCASSATLGDRNQPQHFGDGTRLSIL.